The 12 T cell receptor beta chains listed next were all sequenced from one sample in a study of cytomegalovirus exposure and HLA in healthy donors. PCR primers comprised 60 Vbeta and 13 Jbeta primers. Profiled with immunoSEQ multiplex PCR; TCRdb holds only in-frame clones, not every one. The sample includes roughly 120,000 clones, 15% of them seen just once. The sequencing input was PBMCs. The receptors stem from a woman aged 18-29 years in good health and CMV-seronegative.

This clone has only a few counts. The chain employs TRBV9 and TRBJ2-3; 8 nucleotides align to TRBD1. The germline gives CDR1 SGDLS, CDR2 YYNGEE. The V and J ends lost 0 bases and 2 bases, in that order; junction bases with no gene match: 8. The CDR3 runs to 17 residues. Here the CDR3 reads CASSVGPGQVVTDTQYF. CDR3 DNA: TGTGCCAGCAGCGTAGGACCGGGACAGGTCGTCACAGATACGCAGTATTTT. Filled out from reference TRBV9 and TRBJ2-3, the complete variable domain reads DSGVTQTPKHLITATGQRVTLRCSPRSGDLSVYWYQQSLDQGLQFLIQYYNGEERAKGNILERFSAQQFPDLHSELNLSSLELGDSALYFCASSVGPGQVVTDTQYFGPGTRLTVL.

As regards this clone: Because it lacks the conserved phenylalanine or tryptophan at the end, this CDR3 is likely a read error. The chain employs TRBV5-1 and TRBJ1-1; 8 bases align to TRBD1. This CDR3 has 15 amino acids. Germline V CDR1 and CDR2: SGHRS, YFSETQ. DNA of the CDR3: TGCGCCAGCAGCGCCGGACAGGGCATGAAAACTGAAGCTTTCTTG. It is translated as CASSAGQGMKTEAFL.

The rearrangement uses TRBV29-1 and TRBJ1-2; D gene ambiguous. CDR3 length equals 12 residues. Trimming shortened V by 3 bases and J by 6 bases, and 11 bases separated the two germline ends. Germline V gene sequence: CDR1 SQVTM, CDR2 ANQGSEA. CDR3: CSVEIRVDGYTF. The CDR3 DNA follows: TGCAGCGTTGAGATCCGGGTTGATGGCTACACCTTC.

This clone was observed a handful of times. This chain joins TRBV5-1 and TRBJ1-1; 7 nucleotides match TRBD1. From germline, CDR1 is SGHRS and CDR2 YFSETQ. V trimming: 0 bases; J trimming: 3 bases; junction bases outside the gene matches: 5. The CDR3 extends over 15 amino acids. Written as DNA, the CDR3 is TGCGCCAGCAGCTTGGGGAGGCAGGGGGACACTGAAGCTTTCTTT. Protein: CASSLGRQGDTEAFF.

This clone was recorded a few times. The chain employs TRBV29-1 and TRBJ1-2; no definite D call. CDR1 and CDR2 from the germline V gene are SQVTM and ANQGSEA. Deletions cut 1 base from V and 8 bases from J, with 14 bases between. CDR3 length equals 13 residues. Here the CDR3 DNA reads TGCAGCGTTGAAGTTACGGGAGCCGGAGGCTACACCTTC. Protein: CSVEVTGAGGYTF.

The chain employs TRBV5-1 and TRBJ1-1; D perhaps matches TRBD1 (5 bases). CDR1 SGHRS and CDR2 YFSETQ come from the germline V gene. V was pared by 1 base and J by 3 bases, with 13 bases between. This CDR3 has 15 residues. The chain's CDR3 is CASSLLAGRDTEAFF. In DNA, the CDR3 is TGCGCCAGCAGCTTGTTAGCAGGGAGGGACACTGAAGCTTTCTTT.

This rearrangement joins TRBV30 to TRBJ1-1; 7 bases agree with TRBD1. J gave up 6 bases and V 5 bases, and 6 bases lay outside the gene matches. CDR3 length: 12 amino acids. CDR1 GTSNPN and CDR2 SVGIG come from the germline V gene (reference sequence). CDR3 sequence: CAWAPGQPEAFF. CDR3 sequence (DNA): TGTGCCTGGGCACCGGGACAGCCTGAAGCTTTCTTT.

The CDR3: CASGRGQPQETQYF. The DNA of the CDR3 is TGTGCCAGCGGCCGGGGACAGCCTCAAGAGACCCAGTACTTC. The chain combines TRBV28 with TRBJ2-5, with TRBD1 matching over 7 bases. Germline V CDR1 and CDR2: MDHEN, SYDVKM. The ends lost 8 bases at V and 2 bases at J; junction bases unmatched: 8. The CDR3 has 14 residues.

This clone has more than one count but fewer than ten. This chain links TRBV6-6 with TRBJ1-4, with TRBD1 matching over 9 bases. V gave up 6 bases and J gave up 6 bases; unmatched junction bases: 5. The germline gives CDR1 MNHNY, CDR2 SVGAGI (reference sequence). The CDR3 runs to 14 residues. Written as DNA, the CDR3 is TGTGCCAGCAGAATGGGACAGGGCCATGAAAAACTGTTTTTT. It encodes CASRMGQGHEKLFF.

The chain employs TRBV28 and TRBJ2-2; D may be TRBD2 (6 bases). Germline CDR1 and CDR2: MDHEN and SYDVKM. The V end was cut by 6 bases, the J end by 1 base, with 9 bases between. The CDR3 length is 14 residues. The CDR3 coding sequence is TGTGCCAGCAGCGGGGGAGAGAACACCGGGGAGCTGTTTTTT. Translation: CASSGGENTGELFF. The full variable domain, rest sourced from reference TRBV28 and TRBJ2-2, is DVKVTQSSRYLVKRTGEKVFLECVQDMDHENMFWYRQDPGLGLRLIYFSYDVKMKEKGDIPEGYSVSREKKERFSLILESASTNQTSMYLCASSGGENTGELFFGEGSRLTVL.

This clone appeared a few times. The rearrangement links TRBV19 to TRBJ1-5; 7 bases are shared with TRBD1. The CDR3 runs 15 residues. Germline V gives CDR1 LNHDA, CDR2 SQIVND (reference sequence). The J segment lost 3 bases and the V segment lost 5 bases, leaving 7 bases of the junction unmatched. The CDR3 sequence: CASSPRDSPNQPQHF. The CDR3 DNA follows: TGTGCCAGTAGTCCGAGGGACAGCCCCAATCAGCCCCAGCATTTT.

This clone was detected a few times. The rearrangement uses TRBV30 and TRBJ2-3; 7 bases agree with TRBD2. The germline V gene has CDR1 GTSNPN and CDR2 SVGIG (reference sequence). The ends lost 6 bases at V and 5 bases at J; junction bases unmatched: 8. CDR3 length: 13 amino acids. The CDR3 sequence: CACGGTARDTQYF. The DNA of the CDR3 is TGTGCCTGCGGGGGGACCGCAAGAGATACGCAGTATTTT. The whole variable domain, remainder taken from reference TRBV30 and TRBJ2-3, is SQTIHQWPATLVQPVGSPLSLECTVEGTSNPNLYWYRQAAGRGLQLLFYSVGIGQISSEVPQNLSASRPQDRQFILSSKKLLLSDSGFYLCACGGTARDTQYFGPGTRLTVL.